Listed below are T cell receptor beta chains from one sample, sequenced in a study of cytomegalovirus exposure and HLA in healthy donors. Sequenced by immunoSEQ multiplex PCR; TCRdb stores in-frame clones only, minus some. The table records approximately 160,000 clones, approximately 80% of them present only once. Sequencing was done on a sample of PBMCs. The receptors derive from a woman in her thirties in good health and CMV-seronegative. Both conserved end residues are part of each CDR3. Fields, in order: V gene, D gene, CDR3 length, clone size, J gene, CDR3 protein, CDR3 DNA. A D gene is named only where the DNA matches it firmly. Clone size is stated in some rows and not others, as once, few, many or a class when expanded.

v_gene: TRBV28
d_gene: -
len: 14
abundance: few
j_gene: TRBJ1-1
CDR3aa: CASSLSHIYTEAFF
CDR3nt: TGTGCCAGCAGTTTATCACACATATACACTGAAGCTTTCTTT

v_gene: TRBV18
d_gene: TRBD1
len: 13
abundance: -
j_gene: TRBJ2-7
CDR3aa: CASSPTGAYEQYF
CDR3nt: TGTGCCAGCTCACCGACAGGGGCCTACGAGCAGTACTTC

v_gene: TRBV5-1
d_gene: TRBD2
len: 16
abundance: -
j_gene: TRBJ2-3
CDR3aa: CASNPGLAGVTDTQYF
CDR3nt: TGCGCCAGCAACCCGGGACTAGCGGGAGTCACAGATACGCAGTATTTT

v_gene: TRBV27
d_gene: TRBD1
len: 14
abundance: -
j_gene: TRBJ1-1
CDR3aa: CASRTGGRSTEAFF
CDR3nt: TGTGCCAGCAGGACAGGGGGTCGGAGCACTGAAGCTTTCTTT

v_gene: TRBV19
d_gene: -
len: 14
abundance: -
j_gene: TRBJ1-2
CDR3aa: CASSISTENYGYTF
CDR3nt: TGTGCCAGTAGTATTAGCACCGAGAACTATGGCTACACCTTC

v_gene: TRBV15
d_gene: TRBD2
len: 20
abundance: -
j_gene: TRBJ2-5
CDR3aa: CATSRDLRGLAVRYQETQYF
CDR3nt: TGTGCCACCAGCAGAGACCTAAGAGGACTAGCGGTGCGGTACCAAGAGACCCAGTACTTC

v_gene: TRBV11-2
d_gene: TRBD1
len: 17
abundance: -
j_gene: TRBJ1-4
CDR3aa: CASSLGFGDRVNEKLFF
CDR3nt: TGTGCCAGCAGCTTAGGTTTTGGGGACAGGGTTAATGAAAAACTGTTTTTT

v_gene: TRBV7-9
d_gene: -
len: 15
abundance: -
j_gene: TRBJ1-2
CDR3aa: CASSLIQDGLYGYTF
CDR3nt: TGTGCCAGCAGCTTAATTCAGGATGGCCTATATGGCTACACCTTC

v_gene: TRBV7-8
d_gene: -
len: 14
abundance: -
j_gene: TRBJ2-1
CDR3aa: CASSLKRADNEQFF
CDR3nt: TGTGCCAGCAGCTTAAAGCGGGCCGACAATGAGCAGTTCTTC

v_gene: TRBV29-1
d_gene: TRBD2
len: 16
abundance: -
j_gene: TRBJ2-1
CDR3aa: CSVDASSGGRNNEQFF
CDR3nt: TGCAGCGTTGATGCGTCTAGCGGGGGGCGAAACAATGAGCAGTTCTTC

v_gene: TRBV6-5
d_gene: -
len: 13
abundance: -
j_gene: TRBJ2-2
CDR3aa: CATTRGYTGELFF
CDR3nt: TGTGCCACCACAAGGGGCTACACCGGGGAGCTGTTTTTT

v_gene: TRBV7-2
d_gene: TRBD1
len: 14
abundance: -
j_gene: TRBJ1-2
CDR3aa: CASSLEGTGYGYTF
CDR3nt: TGTGCCAGCAGCTTAGAGGGGACAGGGTATGGCTACACCTTC

v_gene: TRBV27
d_gene: -
len: 12
abundance: -
j_gene: TRBJ1-1
CDR3aa: CASINSNTEAFF
CDR3nt: TGTGCCAGCATTAACTCAAACACTGAAGCTTTCTTT

v_gene: TRBV18
d_gene: -
len: 11
abundance: -
j_gene: TRBJ1-1
CDR3aa: CASSPGAEAFF
CDR3nt: TGTGCCAGCTCACCTGGAGCTGAAGCTTTCTTT

v_gene: TRBV28
d_gene: -
len: 15
abundance: -
j_gene: TRBJ2-1
CDR3aa: CASSSPGVAANEQFF
CDR3nt: TGTGCCAGCAGCTCTCCCGGGGTAGCGGCCAATGAGCAGTTCTTC

v_gene: TRBV19
d_gene: -
len: 12
abundance: few
j_gene: TRBJ1-1
CDR3aa: CARRPTSTEAFF
CDR3nt: TGTGCCAGACGCCCCACCAGCACTGAAGCTTTCTTT

v_gene: TRBV2
d_gene: -
len: 13
abundance: once
j_gene: TRBJ2-5
CDR3aa: CASSDYNGETQYF
CDR3nt: TGTGCCAGCAGTGATTACAACGGGGAGACCCAGTACTTC

v_gene: TRBV6-5
d_gene: TRBD1
len: 14
abundance: once
j_gene: TRBJ2-2
CDR3aa: CASRRQGRTGELFF
CDR3nt: TGTGCCAGCAGACGACAGGGGAGGACCGGGGAGCTGTTTTTT

v_gene: TRBV19
d_gene: -
len: 12
abundance: -
j_gene: TRBJ1-4
CDR3aa: CASSMGGEKLFF
CDR3nt: TGTGCCAGTAGTATGGGAGGGGAAAAACTGTTTTTT

v_gene: TRBV27
d_gene: -
len: 14
abundance: few
j_gene: TRBJ1-2
CDR3aa: CASSFRGFDYGYTF
CDR3nt: TGTGCCAGCAGTTTCAGGGGCTTTGACTATGGCTACACCTTC

v_gene: TRBV30
d_gene: TRBD1
len: 15
abundance: -
j_gene: TRBJ2-7
CDR3aa: CAWSVVAGGSSVQYF
CDR3nt: TGTGCCTGGAGTGTTGTGGCAGGGGGCTCAAGCGTGCAGTACTTC

v_gene: TRBV7-9
d_gene: TRBD1
len: 13
abundance: -
j_gene: TRBJ1-2
CDR3aa: CASSHSQGHGYTF
CDR3nt: TGTGCCAGCAGCCATTCACAGGGGCATGGCTACACCTTC

v_gene: TRBV5-4
d_gene: -
len: 11
abundance: few
j_gene: TRBJ1-2
CDR3aa: CASSLRVPFTF
CDR3nt: TGTGCCAGCAGCTTGCGGGTGCCGTTCACCTTC

v_gene: TRBV9
d_gene: -
len: 19
abundance: -
j_gene: TRBJ2-7
CDR3aa: CASSVGEAWGPYSSYEQYF
CDR3nt: TGTGCCAGCAGCGTCGGCGAGGCGTGGGGGCCATACTCGTCCTACGAGCAGTACTTC

v_gene: TRBV5-1
d_gene: TRBD2
len: 15
abundance: -
j_gene: TRBJ2-7
CDR3aa: CASSLSASGDYEQYF
CDR3nt: TGCGCCAGCAGCTTGTCGGCTAGCGGGGACTACGAGCAGTACTTC

v_gene: TRBV19
d_gene: TRBD2
len: 18
abundance: -
j_gene: TRBJ2-1
CDR3aa: CASSMGGLAGGLMDEQFF
CDR3nt: TGTGCCAGTAGTATGGGAGGACTAGCGGGAGGGCTTATGGATGAGCAGTTCTTC

v_gene: TRBV15
d_gene: -
len: 18
abundance: -
j_gene: TRBJ1-3
CDR3aa: CATSRDLSRALSGNTIYF
CDR3nt: TGTGCCACCAGCAGAGATCTTAGCAGGGCCCTCTCTGGAAACACCATATATTTT

v_gene: TRBV27
d_gene: -
len: 11
abundance: -
j_gene: TRBJ2-7
CDR3aa: CASSSPYEQYF
CDR3nt: TGTGCCAGCAGTTCTCCCTACGAGCAGTACTTC

v_gene: TRBV4-1
d_gene: -
len: 18
abundance: -
j_gene: TRBJ1-1
CDR3aa: CASSQDLGGDYSDTEAFF
CDR3nt: TGCGCCAGCAGCCAAGACCTGGGGGGGGACTATTCCGACACTGAAGCTTTCTTT

v_gene: TRBV2
d_gene: -
len: 14
abundance: -
j_gene: TRBJ2-7
CDR3aa: CASSDRTATYEQYF
CDR3nt: TGTGCCAGCAGTGACCGGACAGCGACCTACGAGCAGTACTTC

v_gene: TRBV5-1
d_gene: -
len: 14
abundance: -
j_gene: TRBJ1-3
CDR3aa: CASSFGSLRDTIYF
CDR3nt: TGCGCCAGCAGCTTTGGCAGCCTCCGGGACACCATATATTTT

v_gene: TRBV5-4
d_gene: TRBD2
len: 15
abundance: -
j_gene: TRBJ2-7
CDR3aa: CASSSLSGSSDEQYF
CDR3nt: TGTGCCAGCAGCTCACTTAGCGGGAGCTCCGACGAGCAGTACTTC

v_gene: TRBV7-8
d_gene: -
len: 13
abundance: -
j_gene: TRBJ1-1
CDR3aa: CASSPTGNTEAFF
CDR3nt: TGTGCCAGCAGCCCTACAGGGAACACTGAAGCTTTCTTT

v_gene: TRBV27
d_gene: -
len: 16
abundance: -
j_gene: TRBJ1-5
CDR3aa: CASSPGTLYSNQPQHF
CDR3nt: TGTGCCAGCAGTCCAGGGACACTGTATAGCAATCAGCCCCAGCATTTT

v_gene: TRBV7-2
d_gene: -
len: 15
abundance: few
j_gene: TRBJ1-4
CDR3aa: CASSTRGRGDEKLFF
CDR3nt: TGTGCCAGCAGCACCCGAGGGAGGGGGGATGAAAAACTGTTTTTT

v_gene: TRBV5-1
d_gene: -
len: 14
abundance: -
j_gene: TRBJ1-1
CDR3aa: CASRPTTGNTEAFF
CDR3nt: TGCGCCAGCAGACCCACGACAGGGAACACTGAAGCTTTCTTT

v_gene: TRBV7-3
d_gene: TRBD2
len: 18
abundance: -
j_gene: TRBJ2-1
CDR3aa: CASSSRSGTSGFHNEQFF
CDR3nt: TGTGCCAGCAGCTCTAGGAGTGGGACTAGCGGATTTCATAATGAGCAGTTCTTC

v_gene: TRBV6-5
d_gene: TRBD2
len: 14
abundance: -
j_gene: TRBJ2-5
CDR3aa: CASSYSDGRGEQYF
CDR3nt: TGTGCCAGCAGTTACTCGGACGGGAGGGGAGAGCAGTACTTC

v_gene: TRBV19
d_gene: -
len: 15
abundance: -
j_gene: TRBJ2-1
CDR3aa: CASSIDPRNYNEQFF
CDR3nt: TGTGCCAGTAGTATAGACCCGCGTAATTACAATGAGCAGTTCTTC